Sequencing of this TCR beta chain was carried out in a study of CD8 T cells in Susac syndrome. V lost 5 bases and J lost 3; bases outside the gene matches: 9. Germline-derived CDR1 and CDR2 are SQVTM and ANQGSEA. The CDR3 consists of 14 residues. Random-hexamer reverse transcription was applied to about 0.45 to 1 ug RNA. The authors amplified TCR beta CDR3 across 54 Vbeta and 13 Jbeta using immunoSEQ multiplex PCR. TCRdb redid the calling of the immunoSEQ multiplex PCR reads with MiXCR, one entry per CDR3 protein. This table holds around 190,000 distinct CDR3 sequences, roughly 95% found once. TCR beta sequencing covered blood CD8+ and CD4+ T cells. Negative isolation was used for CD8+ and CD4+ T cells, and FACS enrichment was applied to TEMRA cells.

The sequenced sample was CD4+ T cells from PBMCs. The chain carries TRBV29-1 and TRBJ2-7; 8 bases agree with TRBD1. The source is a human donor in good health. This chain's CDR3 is CSVPGQGMGYEQYF. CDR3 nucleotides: TGCAGCGTTCCCGGACAGGGAATGGGCTACGAGCAGTACTTC.